The 26 T cell receptor beta chains in this list originate from one sample, sequenced in a study of OX40 agonist ivuxolimab in advanced cancers. The library was made by the immunoSEQ multiplex PCR assay. TCRdb stores this immuneACCESS table with in-frame sequences only. Part of the clones is absent; in the studies checked, under half of the shortfall reflects unresolved V genes, and no reason is known for the rest. The sample table contains 30,000 to 40,000 clones; only one count was recorded for about four fifths of them. The biggest ten clones account for around 1.9% of the sample. The source was CD4+ or CD8+ T cells sorted from blood, collected in a trial of the OX40 agonist ivuxolimab. The receptors derive from an adult with an advanced solid tumor such as melanoma, head and neck, liver or kidney cancer.

The rearrangement links TRBV28 to TRBJ2-7; 9 bases are a match to TRBD2. The CDR3 has 12 residues. V lost 7 bases to trimming and J lost 4 bases; unmatched junction nucleotides: 2. The germline V gene has CDR1 MDHEN and CDR2 SYDVKM. The CDR3 DNA reads as TGTGCCAGCAACCTAGCGGGGTACGAGCAGTACTTC. Its translation is CASNLAGYEQYF.

The V call is TRBV18, the J call TRBJ2-1; D is uncertain. Germline V CDR1 and CDR2: KGHSH, LQKENI. This CDR3 is built from 15 residues. Trimming took off 6 bases at V and 0 bases at J, with 12 bases between the two ends. CDR3 coding DNA: TGTGCCAGCTCCTTCCTGGATAGCTCCTACAATGAGCAGTTCTTC. Encoded protein: CASSFLDSSYNEQFF.

The genes are TRBV7-2 and TRBJ2-5; tentative D call: TRBD2 (6 bases). V lost 1 base and J lost 2, with 11 bases in between. This CDR3 comprises 15 residues. Germline CDR1 and CDR2: SGHTA and FQGNSA. CDR3 residues: CASSLGMGGQETQYF. CDR3 nucleotides: TGTGCCAGCAGCTTAGGAATGGGGGGTCAAGAGACCCAGTACTTC. The whole variable domain, remainder taken from reference TRBV7-2 and TRBJ2-5, is GAGVSQSPSNKVTEKGKDVELRCDPISGHTALYWYRQSLGQGLEFLIYFQGNSAPDKSGLPSDRFSAERTGGSVSTLTIQRTQQEDSAVYLCASSLGMGGQETQYFGPGTRLLVL.

The chain has TRBV6-5 and TRBJ2-5; perhaps TRBD1 as D (6 bases). The CDR3 spans 15 residues. With 6 bases removed from V and 2 bases from J, the gap between germline ends came to 16 bases. CDR1 is MNHEY, CDR2 SVGAGI, per germline. The CDR3 loop is CASRYRALPQETQYF. CDR3 sequence (DNA): TGTGCCAGCAGGTACAGGGCCTTACCTCAAGAGACCCAGTACTTC.

J is TRBJ1-5 and V is TRBV7-3; the D gene is possibly TRBD1 (6 bases). V lost 4 bases to trimming and J lost 5 bases, with 9 bases between them. The CDR3 consists of 13 residues. Germline V gene sequence: CDR1 SGHTA, CDR2 FQGTGA. For the CDR3, the DNA is TGTGCCAGCAGCTCCGACAGGTATCAGCCCCAGCATTTT. Protein: CASSSDRYQPQHF.

The chain links TRBV19 to TRBJ1-1; perhaps TRBD1 as D (5 bases). Trimming left V 7 bases short and J 4 bases short, with 16 bases between. Germline V CDR1 and CDR2: LNHDA, SQIVND (reference sequence). The CDR3 runs 14 residues. For the CDR3, the DNA is TGTGCCAGTACTCGCGGGGGGAAGGCCACTGAAGCTTTCTTT. Translating it yields CASTRGGKATEAFF.

The chain links TRBV7-2 to TRBJ1-5; no definite D call. The germline V gene has CDR1 SGHTA and CDR2 FQGNSA. The CDR3 is 15 amino acids. V lost 2 bases and J 0 bases, leaving 8 bases between the germline ends. The CDR3 loop is CASSLNWGSNQPQHF. The DNA for the CDR3 is TGTGCCAGCAGCTTAAATTGGGGTAGCAATCAGCCCCAGCATTTT.

The chain combines TRBV5-1 with TRBJ2-1, with D possibly matching TRBD2 (5 bases). V lost 1 base and J lost 2, with 7 bases in between. Germline lookup yields CDR1 SGHRS and CDR2 YFSETQ. The CDR3 runs 14 residues. CDR3 nucleotides: TGCGCCAGCAGCTTGAGCGGCCCCTACAATGAGCAGTTCTTC. Residues: CASSLSGPYNEQFF.

The chain is built from TRBV5-1 and TRBJ2-1; 7 bases fit TRBD2. Looked up from germline, CDR1 is SGHRS and CDR2 is YFSETQ. With 1 base clipped from V and 4 bases from J, the junction kept 8 bases outside the gene matches. This CDR3 is built from 16 residues. The CDR3 DNA sequence: TGCGCCAGCAGCTTGTACGGGGGAGGGCCTTACAATGAGCAGTTCTTC. Translated: CASSLYGGGPYNEQFF.

This clone appeared once. The rearrangement links TRBV28 to TRBJ2-1, with TRBD2 matching over 10 bases. The germline V gene encodes CDR1 MDHEN and CDR2 SYDVKM. V was pared by 7 bases and J by 0 bases, with 6 bases of the junction left unmatched. The CDR3 is 16 residues long. The CDR3 reads CASTSLAGVSYNEQFF. CDR3 coding DNA: TGTGCCAGCACTAGCCTAGCGGGAGTCTCCTACAATGAGCAGTTCTTC.

This chain joins TRBV19 and TRBJ1-3; D not certain. Germline CDR1 is LNHDA and CDR2 is SQIVND (reference sequence). The V end was cut by 2 bases, the J end by 0 bases, with 17 bases between. The CDR3 extends over 18 amino acids. The CDR3 reads CASSIRLGRGYSGNTIYF. In nucleotides, the CDR3 is TGTGCCAGTAGTATAAGGTTGGGCAGAGGCTACTCTGGAAACACCATATATTTT.

The gene calls are TRBV18 and TRBJ2-7, with TRBD2 matching over 7 bases. Germline V gives CDR1 KGHSH, CDR2 LQKENI. The V gene end was trimmed by 4 bases and the J gene end by 6 bases; junction bases not matched to a gene: 6. The CDR3 runs to 13 residues. The CDR3 is CASSLAGEGEQYF. The CDR3 DNA reads TGTGCCAGCTCACTTGCGGGAGAAGGCGAGCAGTACTTC. The entire variable domain, with the rest obtained from reference TRBV18 and TRBJ2-7, is as follows: NAGVMQNPRHLVRRRGQEARLRCSPMKGHSHVYWYRQLPEEGLKFMVYLQKENIIDESGMPKERFSAEFPKEGPSILRIQQVVRGDSAAYFCASSLAGEGEQYFGPGTRLTVT.

The CDR3 here is CASSLAGTGFFAGELFF. CDR3 nucleotides: TGTGCCAGCAGCTTAGCCGGGACAGGGTTTTTCGCCGGGGAGCTGTTTTTT. This chain links TRBV7-9 with TRBJ2-2; 9 bases fit TRBD1. J was trimmed by 6 bases and V by 0 bases; bases with no gene match: 8. The CDR3 is 17 amino acids. Germline V gene data show CDR1 as SEHNR and CDR2 as FQNEAQ (reference sequence). The full variable domain, rest sourced from reference TRBV7-9 and TRBJ2-2, is DTGVSQNPRHKITKRGQNVTFRCDPISEHNRLYWYRQTLGQGPEFLTYFQNEAQLEKSRLLSDRFSAERPKGSFSTLEIQRTEQGDSAMYLCASSLAGTGFFAGELFFGEGSRLTVL.

The V and J genes are TRBV15 and TRBJ2-3; 9 bases fit TRBD2. The trim removed 6 bases at V and 5 bases at J, leaving 12 bases unmatched. This CDR3 has 16 amino acids. In germline, CDR1 is LNHNV, CDR2 YYDKDF (reference sequence). The CDR3 bases are TGTGCCACCAGAGCCCCACTGGCGGGGGGGAAAGATACGCAGTATTTT. Protein product: CATRAPLAGGKDTQYF.

This sequence joins TRBV2 and TRBJ2-7; 8 bases align to TRBD1. From germline, CDR1 is SNHLY and CDR2 FYNNEI. The CDR3 sequence is 14 residues long. V shed 8 bases, J shed 2 bases, and the junction held 8 bases outside the gene matches. The CDR3 here is CASRGQGATYEQYF. The CDR3 coding sequence is TGTGCCAGCCGGGGGCAGGGGGCGACCTACGAGCAGTACTTC.

V is TRBV4-2 and J is TRBJ2-1; 10 bases match TRBD1. The V gene end was trimmed by 3 bases and the J gene end by 8 bases; junction bases not matched to a gene: 7. The germline gives CDR1 LGHNA, CDR2 YNFKEQ. This CDR3 is built from 15 residues. CDR3 region: CASSHGDRGMHEQFF. In nucleotides, the CDR3 is TGTGCCAGCAGCCACGGGGACAGGGGCATGCATGAGCAGTTCTTC.

The rearrangement links TRBV5-1 to TRBJ2-7; 10 bases agree with TRBD2. CDR1 SGHRS and CDR2 YFSETQ come from the germline V gene. Trimming cost V 2 bases and J 7 bases; bases outside gene matches: 3. CDR3 length equals 13 residues. The CDR3 sequence: CASSLGTSVEQYF. The CDR3 region has the DNA TGCGCCAGCAGCTTAGGGACTAGCGTTGAGCAGTACTTC. Together with reference TRBV5-1 and TRBJ2-7, the CDR3 gives the full variable domain: KAGVTQTPRYLIKTRGQQVTLSCSPISGHRSVSWYQQTPGQGLQFLFEYFSETQRNKGNFPGRFSGRQFSNSRSEMNVSTLELGDSALYLCASSLGTSVEQYFGPGTRLTVT.

The V and J genes are TRBV4-1 and TRBJ1-1, with a tentative D call TRBD1 (5 bases). The CDR3 contains 18 residues. Deletions cut 2 bases from V and 2 bases from J, with 21 bases between. Germline CDR1 is MGHRA and CDR2 is YSYEKL. The CDR3 here is CASSQPRDSRVANTEAFF. CDR3 DNA: TGCGCCAGCAGCCAACCCAGAGATAGCAGGGTGGCCAACACTGAAGCTTTCTTT.

The chain carries TRBV5-1 and TRBJ2-7, with D perhaps matching TRBD1 (6 bases). Trimming left V 3 bases short and J 6 bases short, with 10 bases between. The CDR3 extends over 12 amino acids. Germline-derived CDR1 and CDR2 are SGHRS and YFSETQ. The CDR3 sequence: CASSSQGSEQYF. As DNA, the CDR3 is TGCGCCAGCAGCTCGCAGGGGAGCGAGCAGTACTTC.

The gene calls are TRBV5-1 and TRBJ2-7, with TRBD1 matching 8 bases. Germline trimming cut 3 bases from V and 5 bases from J; bases unmatched to any gene: 7. Germline CDR1 reads SGHRS; CDR2 reads YFSETQ. The CDR3 runs to 14 residues. In DNA, the CDR3 is TGCGCCAGCAGCTCGCGGACAGGGACCAACGAGCAGTACTTC. Protein sequence: CASSSRTGTNEQYF.

The V and J genes are TRBV2 and TRBJ1-1, with TRBD1 as a possible D gene (6 bases). The CDR3 totals 14 residues. The ends were cut back, 4 bases at V and 1 base at J, with 10 bases in the middle. CDR1 and CDR2 (germline): SNHLY, FYNNEI. In DNA form, the CDR3 reads TGTGCCAGCAGTGTGCAGGGGCCGAACACTGAAGCTTTCTTT. This codes for CASSVQGPNTEAFF.

A single count supports this clone. The V gene is TRBV7-2, the J gene TRBJ1-4, with TRBD1 identical over 10 bases. The CDR3 has 15 amino acids. After removal of 6 bases from V and 8 bases from J, the junction contained 9 bases not matched to a gene. Germline assignment: CDR1 SGHTA and CDR2 FQGNSA. This CDR3 is CASSPRDRGYEKLFF. Here the CDR3 DNA reads TGTGCCAGCAGTCCTCGGGACAGGGGATACGAAAAACTGTTTTTT.

The V gene is TRBV5-4, the J gene TRBJ2-1, with 9 bases that match TRBD2. The germline V gene encodes CDR1 SGHNT and CDR2 YYREEE (reference sequence). This CDR3 is 15 amino acids long. V was clipped by 4 bases and J by 3 bases; unmatched bases: 5. CDR3 in amino acids: CASSLAAGGYNEQFF. The DNA for the CDR3 is TGTGCCAGCAGCCTGGCAGCGGGGGGCTACAATGAGCAGTTCTTC.

The V call is TRBV25-1, the J call TRBJ2-1; possibly TRBD2 for D (5 bases). The CDR3 contains 11 residues. Germline values: CDR1 MGHDK, CDR2 SYGVNS. V shed 4 bases and J shed 9 bases, with 7 bases lying between them. The CDR3 sequence: CASSAGSEQFF. The CDR3 DNA reads TGTGCCAGCAGTGCGGGGTCTGAGCAGTTCTTC.

The table lists this clone with a count of one. V and J are TRBV4-1 and TRBJ1-1; no clear D. The CDR3 covers 16 residues. Trimming removed 1 base at V and 4 bases at J, with 16 bases between. Germline V gives CDR1 MGHRA, CDR2 YSYEKL. CDR3 nucleotide sequence: TGCGCCAGCAGCCAAGTGAGCAGACCGCGTCGCACTGAAGCTTTCTTT. This encodes CASSQVSRPRRTEAFF.

The count of this clone is one. Being one base from a much bigger clone, this may be a read error. The chain recombines TRBV5-6 with TRBJ1-1; D perhaps matches TRBD1 (6 bases). The CDR3 is 15 residues long. The V gene lost 4 bases and the J gene lost 7 bases, with 20 bases spanning the gap. The germline V gene has CDR1 SGHDT and CDR2 YYEEEE. The CDR3, as DNA: TGTGCCAGCAGCCCAACAGGGTTAGGGCGGATTGAAGCTTTCTTT. Translated: CASSPTGLGRIEAFF.